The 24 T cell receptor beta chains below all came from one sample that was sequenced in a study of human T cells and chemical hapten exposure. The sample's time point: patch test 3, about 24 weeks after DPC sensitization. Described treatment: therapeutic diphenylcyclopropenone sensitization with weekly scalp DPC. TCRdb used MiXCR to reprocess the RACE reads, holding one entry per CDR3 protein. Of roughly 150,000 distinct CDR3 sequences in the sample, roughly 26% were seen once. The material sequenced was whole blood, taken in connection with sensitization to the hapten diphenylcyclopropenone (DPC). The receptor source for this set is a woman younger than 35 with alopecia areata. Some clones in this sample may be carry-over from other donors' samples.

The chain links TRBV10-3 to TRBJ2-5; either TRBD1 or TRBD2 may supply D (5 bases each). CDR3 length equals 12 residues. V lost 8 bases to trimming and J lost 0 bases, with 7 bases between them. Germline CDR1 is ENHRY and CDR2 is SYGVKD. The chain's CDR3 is CAIGGNQETQYF. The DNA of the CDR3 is TGTGCCATCGGGGGAAACCAAGAGACCCAGTACTTC.

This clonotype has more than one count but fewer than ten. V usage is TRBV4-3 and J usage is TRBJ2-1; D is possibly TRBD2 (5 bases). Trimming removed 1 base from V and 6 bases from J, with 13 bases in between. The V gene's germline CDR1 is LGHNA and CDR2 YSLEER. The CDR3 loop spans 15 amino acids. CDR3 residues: CASSQALATSNEQFF. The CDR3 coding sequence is TGCGCCAGCAGCCAAGCCCTAGCAACAAGCAATGAGCAGTTCTTC.

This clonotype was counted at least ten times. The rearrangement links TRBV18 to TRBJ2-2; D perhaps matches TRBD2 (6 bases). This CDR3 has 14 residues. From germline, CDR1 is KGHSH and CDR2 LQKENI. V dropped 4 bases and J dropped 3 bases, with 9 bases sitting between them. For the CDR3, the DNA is TGTGCCAGCTCACGCGGGACGGACACCGGGGAGCTGTTTTTT. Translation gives CASSRGTDTGELFF.

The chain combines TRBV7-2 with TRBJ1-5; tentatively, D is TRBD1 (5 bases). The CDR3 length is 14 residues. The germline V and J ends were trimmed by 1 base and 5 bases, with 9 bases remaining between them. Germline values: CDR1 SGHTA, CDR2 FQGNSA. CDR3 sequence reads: CASSLVGVDQPQHF. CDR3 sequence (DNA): TGTGCCAGCAGCTTAGTGGGGGTGGATCAGCCCCAGCATTTT.

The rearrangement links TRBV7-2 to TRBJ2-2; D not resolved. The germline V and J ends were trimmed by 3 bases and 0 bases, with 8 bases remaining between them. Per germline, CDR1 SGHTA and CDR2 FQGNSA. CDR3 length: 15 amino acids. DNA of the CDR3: TGTGCCAGCAGCTTTGCCAGGTCGAACACCGGGGAGCTGTTTTTT. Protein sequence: CASSFARSNTGELFF.

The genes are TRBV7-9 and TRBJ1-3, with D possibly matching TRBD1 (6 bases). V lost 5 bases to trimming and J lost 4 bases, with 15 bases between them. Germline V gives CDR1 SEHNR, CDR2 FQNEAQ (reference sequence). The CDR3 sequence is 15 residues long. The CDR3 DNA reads TGTGCCAGCAGCCTTACAGGGTCTTCAGGAAACACCATATATTTT. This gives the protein CASSLTGSSGNTIYF.

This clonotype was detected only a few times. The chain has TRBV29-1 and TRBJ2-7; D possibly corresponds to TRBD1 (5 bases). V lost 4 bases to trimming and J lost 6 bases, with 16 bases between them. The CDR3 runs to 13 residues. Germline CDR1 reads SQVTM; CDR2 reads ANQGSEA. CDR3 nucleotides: TGCAGCGTTGTATTCCAGGGTTGGGTCGAGCAGTACTTC. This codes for CSVVFQGWVEQYF.

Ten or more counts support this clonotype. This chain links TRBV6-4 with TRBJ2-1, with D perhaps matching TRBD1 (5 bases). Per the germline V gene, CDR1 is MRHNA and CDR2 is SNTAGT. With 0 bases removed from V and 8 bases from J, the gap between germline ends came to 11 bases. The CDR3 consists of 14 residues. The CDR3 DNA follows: TGTGCCAGCAGTGACTCCATAGGGGCGGATGAGCAGTTCTTC. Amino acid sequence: CASSDSIGADEQFF.

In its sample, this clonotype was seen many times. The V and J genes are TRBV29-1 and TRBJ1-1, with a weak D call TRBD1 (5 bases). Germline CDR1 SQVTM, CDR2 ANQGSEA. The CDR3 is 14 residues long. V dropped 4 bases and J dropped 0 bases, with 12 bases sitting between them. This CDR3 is CSVGGAGLNTEAFF. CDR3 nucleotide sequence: TGCAGCGTTGGGGGTGCGGGACTGAACACTGAAGCTTTCTTT.

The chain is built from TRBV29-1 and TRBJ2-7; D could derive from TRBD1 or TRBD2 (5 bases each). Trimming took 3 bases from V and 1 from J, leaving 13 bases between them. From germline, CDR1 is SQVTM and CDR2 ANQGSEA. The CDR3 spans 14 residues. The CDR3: CSVEGDGSSYEQYF. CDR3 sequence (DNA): TGCAGCGTTGAGGGGGACGGAAGTTCCTACGAGCAGTACTTC.

The CDR3: CAIRGQGLNTEAFF. The CDR3 DNA is TGTGCCATCAGGGGACAGGGTCTGAACACTGAAGCTTTCTTT. The chain employs TRBV10-3 and TRBJ1-1, with 9 bases lining up with TRBD1. J gave up 0 bases and V 6 bases, and 2 bases lay outside the gene matches. In germline, CDR1 is ENHRY, CDR2 SYGVKD. This CDR3 has 14 residues.

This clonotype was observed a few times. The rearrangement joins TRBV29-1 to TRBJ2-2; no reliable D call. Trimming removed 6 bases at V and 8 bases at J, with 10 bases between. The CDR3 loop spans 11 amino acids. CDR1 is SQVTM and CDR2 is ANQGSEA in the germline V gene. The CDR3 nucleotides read TGCAGCGTCTCCGTCCCAGGGGAGCTGTTTTTT. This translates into CSVSVPGELFF.

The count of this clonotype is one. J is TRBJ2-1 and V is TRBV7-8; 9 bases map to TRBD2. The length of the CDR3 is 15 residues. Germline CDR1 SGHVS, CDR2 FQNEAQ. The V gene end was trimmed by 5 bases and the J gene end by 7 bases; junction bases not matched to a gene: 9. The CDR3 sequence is CASSRSGGVPNEQFF. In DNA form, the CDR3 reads TGTGCCAGCAGCCGTAGCGGGGGCGTCCCTAATGAGCAGTTCTTC.

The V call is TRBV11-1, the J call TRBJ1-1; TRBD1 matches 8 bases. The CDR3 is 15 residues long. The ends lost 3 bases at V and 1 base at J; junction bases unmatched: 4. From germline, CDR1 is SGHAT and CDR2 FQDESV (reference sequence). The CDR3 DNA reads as TGTGCCAGCAGCTTTCAGGGGGCAAAGAACACTGAAGCTTTCTTT. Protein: CASSFQGAKNTEAFF.

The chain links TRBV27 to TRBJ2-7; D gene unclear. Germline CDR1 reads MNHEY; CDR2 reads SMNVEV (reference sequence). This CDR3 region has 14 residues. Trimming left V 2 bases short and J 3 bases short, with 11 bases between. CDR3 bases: TGTGCCAGCAGTTTAGGTGCAGTTGTCTACGAGCAGTACTTC. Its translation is CASSLGAVVYEQYF.

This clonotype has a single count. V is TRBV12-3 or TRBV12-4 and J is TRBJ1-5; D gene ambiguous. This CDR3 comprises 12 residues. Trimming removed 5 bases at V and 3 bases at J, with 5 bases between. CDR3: CASSRVNQPQHF. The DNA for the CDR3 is TGTGCCAGCAGTCGCGTCAATCAGCCCCAGCATTTT.

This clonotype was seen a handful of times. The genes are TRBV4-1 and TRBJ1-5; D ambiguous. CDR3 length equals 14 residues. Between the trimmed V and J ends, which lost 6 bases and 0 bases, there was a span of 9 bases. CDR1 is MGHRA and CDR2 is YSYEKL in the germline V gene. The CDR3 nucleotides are TGCGCCAGCAGTCCCTTAGATAGCAATCAGCCCCAGCATTTT. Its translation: CASSPLDSNQPQHF.

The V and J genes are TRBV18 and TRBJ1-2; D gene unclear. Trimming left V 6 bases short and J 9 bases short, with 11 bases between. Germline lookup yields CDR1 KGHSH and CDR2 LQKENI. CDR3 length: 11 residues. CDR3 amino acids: CASSLKESYTF. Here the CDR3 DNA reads TGTGCCAGCTCCCTTAAGGAGAGCTACACCTTC.

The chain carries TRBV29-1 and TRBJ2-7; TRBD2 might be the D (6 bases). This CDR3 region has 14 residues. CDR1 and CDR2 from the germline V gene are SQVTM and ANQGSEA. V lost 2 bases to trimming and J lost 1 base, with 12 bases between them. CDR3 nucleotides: TGCAGCGTTGAAAGAGGGGCGGGGTCCTACGAGCAGTACTTC. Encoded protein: CSVERGAGSYEQYF.

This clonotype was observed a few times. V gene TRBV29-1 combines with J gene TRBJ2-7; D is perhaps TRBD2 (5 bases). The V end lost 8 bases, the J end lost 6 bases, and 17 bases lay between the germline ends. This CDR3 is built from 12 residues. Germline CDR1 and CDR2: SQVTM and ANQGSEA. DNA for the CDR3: TGCAGCTTCCGTTCCCGGGATACCGAGCAGTACTTC. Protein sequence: CSFRSRDTEQYF.

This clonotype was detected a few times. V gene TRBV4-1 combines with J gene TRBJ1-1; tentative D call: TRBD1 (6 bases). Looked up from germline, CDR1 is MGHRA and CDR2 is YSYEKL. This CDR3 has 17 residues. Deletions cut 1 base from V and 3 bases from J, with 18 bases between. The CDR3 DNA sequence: TGCGCCAGCAGCCAAGGGTTTCGGGGGGCACTGGACACTGAAGCTTTCTTT. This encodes CASSQGFRGALDTEAFF.

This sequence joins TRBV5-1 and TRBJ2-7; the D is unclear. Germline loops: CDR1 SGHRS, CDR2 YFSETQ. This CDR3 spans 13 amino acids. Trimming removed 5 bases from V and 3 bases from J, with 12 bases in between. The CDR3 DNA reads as TGCGCCAGCAGAACGGACGGATACTACGAGCAGTACTTC. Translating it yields CASRTDGYYEQYF.

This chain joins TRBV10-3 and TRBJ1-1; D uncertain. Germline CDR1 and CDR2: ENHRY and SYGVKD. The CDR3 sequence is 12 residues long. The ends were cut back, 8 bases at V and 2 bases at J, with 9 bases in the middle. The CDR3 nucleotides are TGTGCCATCGGGATGTTAAACACTGAAGCTTTCTTT. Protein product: CAIGMLNTEAFF.

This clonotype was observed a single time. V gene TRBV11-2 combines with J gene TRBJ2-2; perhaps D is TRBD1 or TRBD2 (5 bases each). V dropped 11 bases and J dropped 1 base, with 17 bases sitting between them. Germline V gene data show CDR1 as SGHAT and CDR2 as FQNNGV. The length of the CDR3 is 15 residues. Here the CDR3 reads CASTPLRGNTGELFF. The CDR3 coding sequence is TGTGCCTCGACCCCCTTGAGGGGGAACACCGGGGAGCTGTTTTTT.